The clone carrying this T cell receptor (beta chain) was counted only a few times. The data originate from a study of T cell repertoires in cytomegalovirus infection. TCRdb independently ran MiXCR on the reads; one entry per CDR3 protein. This table has more than 400,000 distinct CDR3 sequences, more than 20% appearing once. V dropped 7 bases and J dropped 1 base, with 9 bases sitting between them. This CDR3 contains 13 residues. The chain links TRBV12-3 or TRBV12-4 to TRBJ2-3; D is perhaps TRBD1 or TRBD2 (5 bases each). Sequenced material: PBMCs. This receptor was identified in a human donor in good health (CMV status not recorded). Some clones in this sample may be carry-over from other donors' samples. The CDR3: CASNLGGTDTQYF. As DNA, the CDR3 is TGTGCCAGCAATCTGGGGGGCACAGATACGCAGTATTTT.